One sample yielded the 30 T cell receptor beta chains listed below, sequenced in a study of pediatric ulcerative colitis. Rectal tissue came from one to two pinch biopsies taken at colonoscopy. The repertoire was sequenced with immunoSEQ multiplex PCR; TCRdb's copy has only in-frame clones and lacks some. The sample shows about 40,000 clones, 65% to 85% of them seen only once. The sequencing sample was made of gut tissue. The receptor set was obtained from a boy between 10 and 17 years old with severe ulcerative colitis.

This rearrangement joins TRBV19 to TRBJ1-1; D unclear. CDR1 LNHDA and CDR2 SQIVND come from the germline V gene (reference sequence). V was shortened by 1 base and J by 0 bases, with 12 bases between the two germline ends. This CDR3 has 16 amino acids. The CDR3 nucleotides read TGTGCCAGTAGTATAGCTTACACGGGCATGAACACTGAAGCTTTCTTT. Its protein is CASSIAYTGMNTEAFF.

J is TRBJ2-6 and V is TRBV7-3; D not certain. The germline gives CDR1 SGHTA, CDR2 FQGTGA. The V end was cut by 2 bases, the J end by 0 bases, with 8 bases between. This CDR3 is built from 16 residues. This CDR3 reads CASSLDRLSGANVLTF. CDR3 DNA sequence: TGTGCCAGCAGCTTAGACCGTCTCTCTGGGGCCAACGTCCTGACTTTC.

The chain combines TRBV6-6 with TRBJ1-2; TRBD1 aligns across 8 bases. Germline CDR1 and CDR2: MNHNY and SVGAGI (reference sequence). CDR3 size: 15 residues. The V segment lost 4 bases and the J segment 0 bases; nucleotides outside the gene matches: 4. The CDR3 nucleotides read TGTGCCAGCAGTTCTCGGACAGGGTCTAACTATGGCTACACCTTC. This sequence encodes CASSSRTGSNYGYTF.

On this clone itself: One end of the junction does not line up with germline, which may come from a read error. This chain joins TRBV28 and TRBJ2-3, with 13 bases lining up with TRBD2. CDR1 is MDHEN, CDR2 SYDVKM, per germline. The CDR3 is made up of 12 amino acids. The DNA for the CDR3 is TGTGCCAGCAAGACGGGACTAGCGGGGTTGAATTTT. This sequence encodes CASKTGLAGLNF. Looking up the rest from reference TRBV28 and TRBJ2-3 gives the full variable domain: DVKVTQSSRYLVKRTGEKVFLECVQDMDHENMFWYRQDPGLGLRLIYFSYDVKMKEKGDIPEGYSVSREKKERFSLILESASTNQTSMYLCASKTGLAGLNFGPGTRLTVL.

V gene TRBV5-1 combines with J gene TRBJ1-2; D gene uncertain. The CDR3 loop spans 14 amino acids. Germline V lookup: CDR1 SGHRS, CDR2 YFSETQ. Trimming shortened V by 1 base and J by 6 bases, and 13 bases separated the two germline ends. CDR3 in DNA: TGCGCCAGCAGCTTGCTTGGTCAGATGGATGGCTACACCTTC. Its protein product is CASSLLGQMDGYTF.

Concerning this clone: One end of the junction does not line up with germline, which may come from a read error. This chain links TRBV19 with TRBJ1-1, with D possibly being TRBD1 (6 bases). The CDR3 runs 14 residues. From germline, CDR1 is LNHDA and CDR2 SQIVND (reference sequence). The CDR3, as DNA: TGTGCCAGTAGTTTAGAGACAGGAGCCTTTGAAGCTTTCTTT. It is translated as CASSLETGAFEAFF.

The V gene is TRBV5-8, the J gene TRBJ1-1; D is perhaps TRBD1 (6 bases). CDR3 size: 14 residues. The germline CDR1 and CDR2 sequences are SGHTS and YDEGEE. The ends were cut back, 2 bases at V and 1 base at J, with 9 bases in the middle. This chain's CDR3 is CASSFGGPNTEAFF. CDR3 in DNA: TGTGCCAGCAGCTTCGGGGGGCCGAACACTGAAGCTTTCTTT. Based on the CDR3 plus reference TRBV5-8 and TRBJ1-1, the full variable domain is EAGVTQSPTHLIKTRGQQATLRCSPISGHTSVYWYQQALGLGLQFLLWYDEGEERNRGNFPPRFSGRQFPNYSSELNVNALELEDSALYLCASSFGGPNTEAFFGQGTRLTVV.

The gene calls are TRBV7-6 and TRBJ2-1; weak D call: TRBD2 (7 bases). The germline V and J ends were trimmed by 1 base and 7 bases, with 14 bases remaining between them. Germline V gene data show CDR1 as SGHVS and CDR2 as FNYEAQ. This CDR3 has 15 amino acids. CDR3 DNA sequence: TGTGCCAGCAGCTTAGAGTGGGGGGGCCAGAATGAGCAGTTCTTC. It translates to CASSLEWGGQNEQFF.

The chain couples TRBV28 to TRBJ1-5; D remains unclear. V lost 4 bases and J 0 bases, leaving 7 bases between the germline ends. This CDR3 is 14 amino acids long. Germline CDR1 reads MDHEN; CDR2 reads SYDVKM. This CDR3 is CASSYWTSNQPQHF. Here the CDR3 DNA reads TGTGCCAGCAGTTACTGGACTAGCAATCAGCCCCAGCATTTT.

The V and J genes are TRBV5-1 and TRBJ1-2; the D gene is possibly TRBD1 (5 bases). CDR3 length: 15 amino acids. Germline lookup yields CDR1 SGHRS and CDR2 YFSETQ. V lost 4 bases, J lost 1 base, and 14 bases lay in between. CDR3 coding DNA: TGCGCCAGCAGCGCGATGGGACGGCTTAACTATGGCTACACCTTC. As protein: CASSAMGRLNYGYTF.

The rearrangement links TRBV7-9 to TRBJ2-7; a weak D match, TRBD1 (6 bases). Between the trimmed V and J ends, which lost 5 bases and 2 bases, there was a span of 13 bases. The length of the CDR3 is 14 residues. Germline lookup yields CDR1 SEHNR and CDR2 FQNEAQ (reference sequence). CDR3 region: CASSHRDKTYEQYF. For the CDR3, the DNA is TGTGCCAGCAGCCACCGGGACAAGACCTACGAGCAGTACTTC.

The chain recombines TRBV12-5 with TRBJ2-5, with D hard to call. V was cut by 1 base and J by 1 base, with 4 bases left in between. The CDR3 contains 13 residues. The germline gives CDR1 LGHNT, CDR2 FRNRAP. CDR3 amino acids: CASGLGFQETQYF. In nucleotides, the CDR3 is TGTGCTAGTGGTTTGGGATTCCAAGAGACCCAGTACTTC.

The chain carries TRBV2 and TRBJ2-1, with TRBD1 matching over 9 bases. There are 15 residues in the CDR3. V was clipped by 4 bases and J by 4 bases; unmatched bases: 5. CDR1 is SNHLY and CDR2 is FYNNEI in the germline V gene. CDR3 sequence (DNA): TGTGCCAGCAGTGGAGACAGGGGGGGATACAATGAGCAGTTCTTC. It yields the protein CASSGDRGGYNEQFF.

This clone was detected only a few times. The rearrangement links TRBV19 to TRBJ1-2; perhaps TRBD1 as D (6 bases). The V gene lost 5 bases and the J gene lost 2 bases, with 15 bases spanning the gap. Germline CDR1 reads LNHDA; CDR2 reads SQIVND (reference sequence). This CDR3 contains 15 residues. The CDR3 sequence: CASSPAAGQNYGYTF. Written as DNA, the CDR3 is TGTGCCAGTAGTCCTGCCGCAGGACAGAACTATGGCTACACCTTC.

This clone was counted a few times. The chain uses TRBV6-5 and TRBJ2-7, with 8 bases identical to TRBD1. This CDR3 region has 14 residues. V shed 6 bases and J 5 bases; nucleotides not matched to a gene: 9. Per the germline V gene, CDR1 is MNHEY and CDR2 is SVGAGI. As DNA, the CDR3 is TGTGCCAGCAGGATGGACAGGGAATTCGACGAGCAGTACTTC. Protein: CASRMDREFDEQYF.

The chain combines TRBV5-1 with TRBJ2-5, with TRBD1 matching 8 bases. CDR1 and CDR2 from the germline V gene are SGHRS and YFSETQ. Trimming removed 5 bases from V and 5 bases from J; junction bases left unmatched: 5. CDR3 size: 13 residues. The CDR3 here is CASSLQGGETQYF. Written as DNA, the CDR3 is TGCGCCAGCAGTTTACAGGGGGGTGAGACCCAGTACTTC.

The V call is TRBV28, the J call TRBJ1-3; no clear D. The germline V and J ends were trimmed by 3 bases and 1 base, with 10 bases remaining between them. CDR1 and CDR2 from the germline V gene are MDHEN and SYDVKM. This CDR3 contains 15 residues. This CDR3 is CASSLFEDSGNTIYF. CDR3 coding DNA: TGTGCCAGCAGTTTGTTTGAGGATTCTGGAAACACCATATATTTT.

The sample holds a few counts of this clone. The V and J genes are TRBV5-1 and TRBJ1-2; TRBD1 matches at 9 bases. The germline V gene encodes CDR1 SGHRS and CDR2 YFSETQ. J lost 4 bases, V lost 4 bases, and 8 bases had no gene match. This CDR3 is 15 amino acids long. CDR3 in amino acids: CASSPGQGTFYGYTF. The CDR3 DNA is TGCGCCAGCAGCCCGGGACAGGGAACATTCTATGGCTACACCTTC.

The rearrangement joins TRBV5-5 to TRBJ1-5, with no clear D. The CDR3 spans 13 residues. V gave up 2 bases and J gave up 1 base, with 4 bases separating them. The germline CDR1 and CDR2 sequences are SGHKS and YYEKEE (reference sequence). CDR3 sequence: CASSLWSNQPQHF. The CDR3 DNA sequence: TGTGCCAGCAGCTTATGGAGCAATCAGCCCCAGCATTTT. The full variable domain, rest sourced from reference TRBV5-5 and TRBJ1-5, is DAGVTQSPTHLIKTRGQQVTLRCSPISGHKSVSWYQQVLGQGPQFIFQYYEKEERGRGNFPDRFSARQFPNYSSELNVNALLLGDSALYLCASSLWSNQPQHFGDGTRLSIL.

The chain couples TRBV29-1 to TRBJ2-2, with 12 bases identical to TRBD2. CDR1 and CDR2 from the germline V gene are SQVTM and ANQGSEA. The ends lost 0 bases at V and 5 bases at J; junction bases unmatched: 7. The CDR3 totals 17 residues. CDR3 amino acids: CSVEDPTSGGATGELFF. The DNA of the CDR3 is TGCAGCGTTGAAGACCCGACTAGCGGGGGAGCTACCGGGGAGCTGTTTTTT.

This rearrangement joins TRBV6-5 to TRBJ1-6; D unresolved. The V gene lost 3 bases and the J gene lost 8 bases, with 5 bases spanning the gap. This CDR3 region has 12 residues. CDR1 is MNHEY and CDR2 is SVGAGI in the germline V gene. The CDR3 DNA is TGTGCCAGCAGTTATCGGGATTCACCCCTCCACTTT. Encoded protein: CASSYRDSPLHF.

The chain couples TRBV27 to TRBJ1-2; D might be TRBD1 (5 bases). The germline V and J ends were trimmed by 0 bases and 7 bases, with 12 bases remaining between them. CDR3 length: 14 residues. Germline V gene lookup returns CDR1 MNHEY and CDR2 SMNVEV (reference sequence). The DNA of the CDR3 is TGTGCCAGCAGTTTATCGCGGGGGATCGGTGGCTACACCTTC. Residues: CASSLSRGIGGYTF.

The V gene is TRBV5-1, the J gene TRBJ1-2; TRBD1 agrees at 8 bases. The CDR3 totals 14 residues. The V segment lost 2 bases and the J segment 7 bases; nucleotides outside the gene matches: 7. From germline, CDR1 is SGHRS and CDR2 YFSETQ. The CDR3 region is CASSLQGEGSGYTF. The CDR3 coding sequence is TGCGCCAGCAGCTTACAGGGGGAGGGAAGTGGCTACACCTTC.

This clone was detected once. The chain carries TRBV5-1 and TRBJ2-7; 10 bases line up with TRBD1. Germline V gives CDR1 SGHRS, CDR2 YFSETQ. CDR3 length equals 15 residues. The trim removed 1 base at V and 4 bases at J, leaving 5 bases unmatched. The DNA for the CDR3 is TGCGCCAGCAGCTTGACCGGGACAGGGGATTACGAGCAGTACTTC. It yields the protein CASSLTGTGDYEQYF.

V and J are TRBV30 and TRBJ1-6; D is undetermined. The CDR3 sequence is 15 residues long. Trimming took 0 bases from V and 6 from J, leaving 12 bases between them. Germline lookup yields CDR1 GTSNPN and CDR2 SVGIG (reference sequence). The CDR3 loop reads CAWSVLNRANSPLHF. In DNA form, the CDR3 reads TGTGCCTGGAGTGTACTGAACAGAGCTAATTCACCCCTCCACTTT. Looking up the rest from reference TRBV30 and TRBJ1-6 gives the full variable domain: SQTIHQWPATLVQPVGSPLSLECTVEGTSNPNLYWYRQAAGRGLQLLFYSVGIGQISSEVPQNLSASRPQDRQFILSSKKLLLSDSGFYLCAWSVLNRANSPLHFGNGTRLTVT.

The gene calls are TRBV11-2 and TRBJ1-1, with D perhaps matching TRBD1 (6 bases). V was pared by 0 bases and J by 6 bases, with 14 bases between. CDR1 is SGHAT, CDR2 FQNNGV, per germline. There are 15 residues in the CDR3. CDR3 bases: TGTGCCAGCAGCTTAGATATTGCCAGGGGCGCTGAAGCTTTCTTT. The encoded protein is CASSLDIARGAEAFF.

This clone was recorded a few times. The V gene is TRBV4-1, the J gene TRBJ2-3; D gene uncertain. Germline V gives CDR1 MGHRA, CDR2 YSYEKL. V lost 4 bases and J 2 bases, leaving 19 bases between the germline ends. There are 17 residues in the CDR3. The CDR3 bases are TGCGCCAGCAGCCTAGTTCTTTTCGATCCGAACACAGATACGCAGTATTTT. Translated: CASSLVLFDPNTDTQYF.

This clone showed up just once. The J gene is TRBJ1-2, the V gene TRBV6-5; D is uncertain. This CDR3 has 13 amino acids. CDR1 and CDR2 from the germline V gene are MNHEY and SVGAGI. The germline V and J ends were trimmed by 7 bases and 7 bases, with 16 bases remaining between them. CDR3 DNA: TGTGCCAGCACCGAGATGCGTGGAACTGGCTACACCTTC. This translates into CASTEMRGTGYTF.

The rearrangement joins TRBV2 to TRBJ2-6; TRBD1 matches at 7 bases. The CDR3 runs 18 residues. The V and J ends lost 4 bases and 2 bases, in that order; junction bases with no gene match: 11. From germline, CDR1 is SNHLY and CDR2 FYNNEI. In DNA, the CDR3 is TGTGCCAGCAGTGCCCAACCCGGACAGGTTGCTGGGGCCAACGTCCTGACTTTC. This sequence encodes CASSAQPGQVAGANVLTF. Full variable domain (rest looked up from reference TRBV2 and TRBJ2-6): EPEVTQTPSHQVTQMGQEVILRCVPISNHLYFYWYRQILGQKVEFLVSFYNNEISEKSEIFDDQFSVERPDGSNFTLKIRSTKLEDSAMYFCASSAQPGQVAGANVLTFGAGSRLTVL.

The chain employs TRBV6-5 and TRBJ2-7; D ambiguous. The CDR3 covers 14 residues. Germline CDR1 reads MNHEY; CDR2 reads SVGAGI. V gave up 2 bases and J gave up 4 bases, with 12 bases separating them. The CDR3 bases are TGTGCCAGCAGTTACAGGAAAGGATCATACGAGCAGTACTTC. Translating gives CASSYRKGSYEQYF.